These 20 T cell receptor beta chains share one sample of origin, sequenced in a study of beta chain features in type 1 diabetes. Findings and caveats of the study: When Type 1 diabetes patients were examined, their TCRB CDR3s proved moderately but significantly shorter in all four CD4+ subsets.

Their specific antigens are unknown. All of the isolated RNA was reverse transcribed, so expressed TCRB transcripts were sequenced. Assay used: immunoSEQ multiplex PCR; TCRdb lists only in-frame clones, some missing. The sample consists of more than 150,000 clones, roughly 10% of them appearing once. What was sequenced was central memory CD4+ T cells from blood. The receptors originated from a woman aged 30 to 39 with type 1 diabetes.

The chain couples TRBV7-3 to TRBJ2-1, with 7 positions matching TRBD2. Germline CDR1 reads SGHTA; CDR2 reads FQGTGA. Unmatched junction bases numbered 10, after V lost 4 bases and J lost 7 bases. The length of the CDR3 is 15 residues. The CDR3 loop is CASSSSSGARNEQFF. Here the CDR3 DNA reads TGTGCCAGCAGCTCCTCTAGCGGAGCGAGGAATGAGCAGTTCTTC.

V and J are TRBV6-1 and TRBJ2-1; D remains unclear. CDR1 is MNHNS and CDR2 is SASEGT in the germline V gene. V lost 1 base to trimming and J lost 2 bases, with 12 bases between them. There are 16 residues in the CDR3. Written as DNA, the CDR3 is TGTGCCAGCAGTGAAGGAGCGACCGCGACCTACAATGAGCAGTTCTTC. Protein product: CASSEGATATYNEQFF.

This chain links TRBV28 with TRBJ1-4; D unresolved. The germline V gene has CDR1 MDHEN and CDR2 SYDVKM. The length of the CDR3 is 13 residues. V lost 3 bases, J lost 7 bases, and 9 bases lay in between. The CDR3 loop is CASSLTLAEKLFF. The CDR3 DNA reads TGTGCCAGCAGTTTGACACTGGCTGAAAAACTGTTTTTT. The full variable domain, its missing parts supplied by reference TRBV28 and TRBJ1-4, is DVKVTQSSRYLVKRTGEKVFLECVQDMDHENMFWYRQDPGLGLRLIYFSYDVKMKEKGDIPEGYSVSREKKERFSLILESASTNQTSMYLCASSLTLAEKLFFGSGTQLSVL.

With regard to this clone: This same CDR3 is encoded by further DNA sequences in the sample. The rearrangement uses TRBV6-6 and TRBJ2-1; D unresolved. The CDR3 has 14 residues. The germline V gene encodes CDR1 MNHNY and CDR2 SVGAGI (reference sequence). Trimming left V 0 bases short and J 3 bases short, with 6 bases between. CDR3 in DNA: TGTGCCAGCAGTTACTCGAGAGTCTACAATGAGCAGTTCTTC. Its protein product is CASSYSRVYNEQFF.

The chain couples TRBV5-1 to TRBJ2-2, with 8 bases that match TRBD1. Germline loops: CDR1 SGHRS, CDR2 YFSETQ. The CDR3 is 15 amino acids. Trimming at V came to 3 bases and at J to 3 bases, leaving 4 bases not matched to a gene. CDR3 in amino acids: CASSWPTGDTGELFF. The CDR3 region has the DNA TGCGCCAGCAGCTGGCCGACAGGGGACACCGGGGAGCTGTTTTTT.

The chain combines TRBV29-1 with TRBJ2-5; 11 positions agree with TRBD2. V lost 7 bases to trimming and J lost 5 bases; unmatched junction nucleotides: 9. CDR3 length: 14 residues. Germline CDR1 and CDR2: SQVTM and ANQGSEA. The CDR3 nucleotides are TGCAGCGGCTGTAAGACTAGCGGGATCGAGACCCAGTACTTC. Its protein product is CSGCKTSGIETQYF.

The rearrangement links TRBV30 to TRBJ1-5; 7 nucleotides match TRBD1. The CDR3 runs to 15 residues. Unmatched junction bases numbered 14, after V lost 7 bases and J lost 5 bases. Germline CDR1 and CDR2: GTSNPN and SVGIG (reference sequence). The CDR3 loop reads CAYAPKTGADQPQHF. The CDR3 DNA follows: TGTGCCTACGCTCCGAAAACAGGGGCGGATCAGCCCCAGCATTTT.

This clone was found once. The J gene is TRBJ2-7, the V gene TRBV10-3; 10 bases line up with TRBD1. CDR1 is ENHRY, CDR2 SYGVKD, per germline. This CDR3 is built from 12 residues. With 11 bases clipped from V and 3 bases from J, the junction kept 4 bases outside the gene matches. The CDR3: CAARDRGYEQYF. In DNA form, the CDR3 reads TGTGCCGCCCGGGACAGGGGCTACGAGCAGTACTTC.

This clone was detected a few times. This chain joins TRBV27 and TRBJ2-1; the match to TRBD1 covers 8 bases. The germline V gene encodes CDR1 MNHEY and CDR2 SMNVEV (reference sequence). V gave up 5 bases and J gave up 0 bases; unmatched junction bases: 6. The CDR3 sequence is 16 residues long. The CDR3 loop is CASSRYTGGSYNEQFF. The CDR3 DNA is TGTGCCAGCAGTAGATATACAGGGGGCTCCTACAATGAGCAGTTCTTC.

This clone has just a few counts. The chain recombines TRBV5-4 with TRBJ1-3; possibly TRBD1 for D (6 bases). Germline V gives CDR1 SGHNT, CDR2 YYREEE (reference sequence). The CDR3 runs to 16 residues. Trimming stripped 4 bases from V and 0 bases from J, with 14 bases between. The CDR3: CASSRGGDISGNTIYF. The CDR3 nucleotides are TGTGCCAGCAGCCGTGGGGGGGACATCTCTGGAAACACCATATATTTT.

This clone has a handful of counts. The chain links TRBV4-1 to TRBJ1-3; D gene uncertain. CDR3 size: 13 residues. In germline, CDR1 is MGHRA, CDR2 YSYEKL. V was pared by 8 bases and J by 0 bases, with 8 bases between. This CDR3 reads CASSLGSGNTIYF. DNA for the CDR3: TGCGCCAGCTCCCTCGGCTCTGGAAACACCATATATTTT.

This clone was counted only a few times. The gene calls are TRBV11-2 and TRBJ1-1; a weak D match, TRBD1 (5 bases). Germline CDR1 reads SGHAT; CDR2 reads FQNNGV. This CDR3 is built from 17 residues. V lost 6 bases and J 3 bases, leaving 23 bases between the germline ends. The CDR3 DNA follows: TGTGCCAGCAGACCTTTGGTTAGGAGGGGTTTCGACACTGAAGCTTTCTTT. Translating it yields CASRPLVRRGFDTEAFF.

This clone was detected a few times. This chain uses TRBV18 with TRBJ2-1, with TRBD2 matching over 7 bases. Germline CDR1 KGHSH, CDR2 LQKENI. This CDR3 contains 17 residues. Germline trimming cut 2 bases from V and 5 bases from J; bases unmatched to any gene: 12. The CDR3 protein is CASSPYLRAGLHNEQFF. CDR3 DNA: TGTGCCAGCTCACCATATCTTCGAGCGGGACTCCACAATGAGCAGTTCTTC.

This chain connects TRBV5-1 to TRBJ2-6; a possible D gene is TRBD2 (6 bases). In germline, CDR1 is SGHRS, CDR2 YFSETQ. V gave up 4 bases and J gave up 2 bases, with 10 bases separating them. The CDR3 consists of 15 residues. CDR3 nucleotides: TGCGCCAGCAGCCCGTGGGGGGCTGGGGCCAACGTCCTGACTTTC. Translation gives CASSPWGAGANVLTF.

This clone has at least ten counts. V is TRBV7-9 and J is TRBJ1-2, with TRBD1 matching over 7 bases. The CDR3 is made up of 16 amino acids. Germline V gene data show CDR1 as SEHNR and CDR2 as FQNEAQ (reference sequence). The V and J ends lost 6 bases and 8 bases, in that order; junction bases with no gene match: 18. The CDR3 bases are TGTGCCAGCAGGAACATCCGGACAGGAGATAGCGGAGGCTACACCTTC. It yields the protein CASRNIRTGDSGGYTF. Drawing the rest from reference TRBV7-9 and TRBJ1-2, the complete variable domain is DTGVSQNPRHKITKRGQNVTFRCDPISEHNRLYWYRQTLGQGPEFLTYFQNEAQLEKSRLLSDRFSAERPKGSFSTLEIQRTEQGDSAMYLCASRNIRTGDSGGYTFGSGTRLTVV.

The chain is built from TRBV6-5 and TRBJ1-1, with D maybe TRBD1 (5 bases). Trimming pared 0 bases from V and 5 bases from J, leaving 13 bases between. Germline values: CDR1 MNHEY, CDR2 SVGAGI. The CDR3 consists of 15 residues. CDR3 in amino acids: CASSYSILGGTEAFF. The DNA of the CDR3 is TGTGCCAGCAGTTACTCTATCCTGGGGGGGACTGAAGCTTTCTTT.

This clone was seen more than once but under ten times. The chain employs TRBV2 and TRBJ2-1, with 7 bases lining up with TRBD2. CDR1 SNHLY and CDR2 FYNNEI come from the germline V gene. The CDR3 runs to 12 residues. Germline trimming cut 8 bases from V and 6 bases from J; bases unmatched to any gene: 4. The CDR3 DNA reads as TGTGCCAGCGGGACTAATACCAATGAGCAGTTCTTC. Its translation is CASGTNTNEQFF.

This clone has a handful of counts. V gene TRBV5-4 combines with J gene TRBJ2-5, with D possibly TRBD1 on 6 matching bases. The germline V gene has CDR1 SGHNT and CDR2 YYREEE (reference sequence). This CDR3 has 14 amino acids. Trimming pared 1 base from V and 2 bases from J, leaving 9 bases between. DNA of the CDR3: TGTGCCAGCAGCTTGAGGGGGTTTCAAGAGACCCAGTACTTC. This sequence encodes CASSLRGFQETQYF.

This clone was recorded a few times. The rearrangement links TRBV5-1 to TRBJ2-5; 14 bases match TRBD2. From germline, CDR1 is SGHRS and CDR2 YFSETQ. This CDR3 spans 17 amino acids. V lost 3 bases, J lost 1 base, and 5 bases stayed unmatched. CDR3 sequence: CASSYGTSGSPQETQYF. The CDR3, as DNA: TGCGCCAGCAGCTACGGGACTAGCGGGAGCCCCCAAGAGACCCAGTACTTC.

V usage is TRBV7-9 and J usage is TRBJ2-7, with 7 bases matching TRBD1. The CDR3 loop spans 16 amino acids. Germline CDR1 SEHNR, CDR2 FQNEAQ (reference sequence). V lost 1 base, J lost 0 bases, and 6 bases stayed unmatched. The CDR3 DNA sequence: TGTGCCAGCAGCTTAGGGTACAGGGGCCCCTCCTACGAGCAGTACTTC. It encodes CASSLGYRGPSYEQYF.